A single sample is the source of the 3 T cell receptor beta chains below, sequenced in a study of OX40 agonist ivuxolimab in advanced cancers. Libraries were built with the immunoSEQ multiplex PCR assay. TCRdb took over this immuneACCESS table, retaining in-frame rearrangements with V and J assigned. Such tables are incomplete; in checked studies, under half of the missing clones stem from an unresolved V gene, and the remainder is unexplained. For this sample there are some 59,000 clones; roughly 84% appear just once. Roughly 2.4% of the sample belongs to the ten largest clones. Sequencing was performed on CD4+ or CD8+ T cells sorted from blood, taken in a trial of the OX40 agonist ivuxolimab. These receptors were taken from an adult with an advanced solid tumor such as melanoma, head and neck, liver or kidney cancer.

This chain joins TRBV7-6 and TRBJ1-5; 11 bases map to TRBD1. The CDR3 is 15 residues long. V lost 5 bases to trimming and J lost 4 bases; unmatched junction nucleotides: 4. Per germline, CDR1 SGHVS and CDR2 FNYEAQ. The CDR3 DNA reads TGTGCCAGCAGCGTAGGACAGGGGGCAAATCAGCCCCAGCATTTT. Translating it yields CASSVGQGANQPQHF.

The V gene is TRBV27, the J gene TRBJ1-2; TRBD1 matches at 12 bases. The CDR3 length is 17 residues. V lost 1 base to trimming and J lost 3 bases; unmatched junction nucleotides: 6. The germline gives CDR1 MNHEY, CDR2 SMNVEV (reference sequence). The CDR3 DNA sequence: TGTGCCAGCAGTTTATGGGGACAGGGGGCGTTGGACTATGGCTACACCTTC. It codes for CASSLWGQGALDYGYTF.

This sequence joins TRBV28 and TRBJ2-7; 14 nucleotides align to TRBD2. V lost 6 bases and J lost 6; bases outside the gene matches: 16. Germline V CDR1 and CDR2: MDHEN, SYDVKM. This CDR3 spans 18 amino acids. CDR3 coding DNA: TGTGCCAGCAGGACGACCGGGACTAGCGGGGGCGCCGAGGGCGAGCAGTACTTC. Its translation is CASRTTGTSGGAEGEQYF.